The entry that follows covers one T cell receptor beta chain sequence. At deep level, the assay was performed. Assay used: immunoSEQ multiplex PCR; TCRdb lists only in-frame clones, some missing. This table has about 490,000 clones, roughly 80% appearing once. The data were taken from a study of shared clonotypes between healthy human individuals. V shed 1 base and J 2 bases; nucleotides not matched to a gene: 2. The CDR3 length is 14 residues. From germline, CDR1 is SEHNR and CDR2 FQNEAQ (reference sequence). The TCR comes from a middle-aged woman in good health. Some clones in this sample may be carry-over from other donors' samples. The sequenced sample consisted of PBMCs. The chain employs TRBV7-9 and TRBJ2-7; the match to TRBD2 covers 7 bases. CDR3 nucleotides: TGTGCCAGCAGCTTAGGCGGGAGACCCTACGAGCAGTACTTC. Its translation is CASSLGGRPYEQYF.